One and the same sample provided the 23 T cell receptor beta chains below, sequenced in a study of blood T cells in healthy people across ages. A second PCR of roughly 7 to 11 cycles used a sample-barcoded 5' primer and a J-beta primer mix. TCRdb called the 5' RACE reads again in MiXCR, with one record for every CDR3 protein. The sample gives some 900,000 distinct CDR3 sequences, roughly 50% of which show up once; 13% is in the top ten. The sample consisted of blood. The receptors here all came from a man aged 25 to 40 in good health.

The chain links TRBV29-1 to TRBJ1-1; D is ambiguous. Germline lookup yields CDR1 SQVTM and CDR2 ANQGSEA. V lost 6 bases, J lost 6 bases, and 11 bases lay in between. CDR3 length equals 11 residues. The CDR3 bases are TGCAGCGTCCTGCGGGTTTCTGAAGCTTTCTTT. It codes for CSVLRVSEAFF.

The J gene is TRBJ2-1, the V gene TRBV25-1; D ambiguous. CDR1 MGHDK and CDR2 SYGVNS come from the germline V gene. This CDR3 spans 14 amino acids. The germline V and J ends were trimmed by 1 base and 3 bases, with 7 bases remaining between them. The CDR3 protein is CASSECAGYNEQFF. The CDR3 nucleotides read TGTGCCAGCAGTGAATGCGCTGGCTACAATGAGCAGTTCTTC.

The chain carries TRBV29-1 and TRBJ1-2; 9 nucleotides line up with TRBD1. The CDR3 is made up of 13 amino acids. Trimming at V came to 6 bases and at J to 8 bases, leaving 10 bases not matched to a gene. Germline V gene sequence: CDR1 SQVTM, CDR2 ANQGSEA. The CDR3 loop reads CSVARTGADGYTF. The CDR3 DNA reads TGCAGCGTCGCCCGGACAGGGGCGGACGGCTACACCTTC. Drawing the rest from reference TRBV29-1 and TRBJ1-2, the complete variable domain is SAVISQKPSRDICQRGTSLTIQCQVDSQVTMMFWYRQQPGQSLTLIATANQGSEATYESGFVIDKFPISRPNLTFSTLTVSNMSPEDSSIYLCSVARTGADGYTFGSGTRLTVV.

On this clonotype itself: A much larger clone is a single base away; this may be a read error. CDR3 coding DNA: TGTGCCAGCAGTTCGCACAGACTCTGCACAGATACGCAGTATTTT. It translates to CASSSHRLCTDTQYF. The chain couples TRBV12-3 or TRBV12-4 to TRBJ2-3; D remains unclear. The CDR3 is 15 amino acids. The ends were cut back, 4 bases at V and 1 base at J, with 12 bases in the middle.

In this sample, this clonotype turned up a few times. The V and J genes are TRBV7-9 and TRBJ1-1, with 7 bases matching TRBD1. This CDR3 is built from 14 residues. Per the germline V gene, CDR1 is SEHNR and CDR2 is FQNEAQ (reference sequence). The V and J ends lost 7 bases and 6 bases, in that order; junction bases with no gene match: 11. The CDR3 nucleotides are TGTGCCAGCAACCGTATCAGCGGACAGGCTGAAGCTTTCTTT. Translated: CASNRISGQAEAFF.

J is TRBJ1-2 and V is TRBV4-1; D unresolved. The V end lost 1 base, the J end lost 8 bases, and 11 bases lay between the germline ends. This CDR3 region has 13 residues. Germline CDR1 is MGHRA and CDR2 is YSYEKL. The CDR3 nucleotides read TGCGCCAGCAGCCAAGTAGACGGTCAGGGCTACACCTTC. Protein: CASSQVDGQGYTF.

The V gene is TRBV7-9, the J gene TRBJ2-7; a possible D gene is TRBD1 (5 bases). V dropped 6 bases and J dropped 4 bases, with 19 bases sitting between them. Germline loops: CDR1 SEHNR, CDR2 FQNEAQ (reference sequence). The CDR3 spans 15 residues. The CDR3 loop reads CASSQGVTPIYEQYF. The CDR3 nucleotides are TGTGCCAGCAGTCAAGGGGTGACACCGATATACGAGCAGTACTTC. Full variable domain (remainder filled in from reference TRBV7-9 and TRBJ2-7): DTGVSQNPRHKITKRGQNVTFRCDPISEHNRLYWYRQTLGQGPEFLTYFQNEAQLEKSRLLSDRFSAERPKGSFSTLEIQRTEQGDSAMYLCASSQGVTPIYEQYFGPGTRLTVT.

V usage is TRBV20-1 and J usage is TRBJ2-7, with D hard to call. The CDR3 runs 12 residues. V lost 0 bases to trimming and J lost 5 bases, with 8 bases between them. The germline CDR1 and CDR2 sequences are DFQATT and SNEGSKA (reference sequence). In DNA, the CDR3 is TGCAGTGCTAGAGACCCCCAGAACGAGCAGTACTTC. Its translation is CSARDPQNEQYF.

The CDR3 reads CASSLALLGTDYNEQFF. The CDR3 nucleotides are TGTGCCAGCAGCTTAGCTCTACTCGGCACCGACTACAATGAGCAGTTCTTC. V and J are TRBV7-9 and TRBJ2-1; D not resolved. With 0 bases removed from V and 3 bases from J, the gap between germline ends came to 15 bases. From germline, CDR1 is SEHNR and CDR2 FQNEAQ (reference sequence). There are 17 residues in the CDR3.

The J gene is TRBJ2-5, the V gene TRBV12-3 or TRBV12-4; the match to TRBD2 covers 14 bases. The CDR3 has 18 residues. Unmatched junction bases numbered 11, after V lost 4 bases and J lost 4 bases. The CDR3 is CASSSGLAGDLYRETQYF. In DNA form, the CDR3 reads TGTGCCAGCAGTTCGGGACTAGCGGGGGACCTGTACCGAGAGACCCAGTACTTC.

The chain carries TRBV6-4 and TRBJ2-7, with 8 bases identical to TRBD1. The CDR3 spans 17 residues. Losses at the gene ends were 8 bases for V and 0 bases for J; bases not matched to a gene: 15. Germline values: CDR1 MRHNA, CDR2 SNTAGT. The CDR3, as DNA: TGTGCCAGCGGCTATCACGGTCAGGGGGCGATCTCCTACGAGCAGTACTTC. This gives the protein CASGYHGQGAISYEQYF.

About this clonotype: A read error is possible here, since a much larger clone lies one base away. The chain links TRBV7-2 to TRBJ2-3; D is possibly TRBD2 (5 bases). The CDR3 runs 14 residues. Between the trimmed V and J ends, which lost 5 bases and 6 bases, there was a span of 15 bases. The germline V gene encodes CDR1 SGHTA and CDR2 FQGNSA. CDR3 in amino acids: CASSVGRVGDTQYF. The DNA of the CDR3 is TGTGCCAGCAGCGTAGGGCGGGTCGGGGATACGCAGTATTTT.

This chain joins TRBV12-3 or TRBV12-4 and TRBJ1-5; D possibly corresponds to TRBD1 (5 bases). Between the trimmed V and J ends, which lost 4 bases and 3 bases, there was a span of 13 bases. The CDR3 is 15 residues long. CDR3 DNA sequence: TGTGCCAGCAGTTGGGGGGATTTAGACAATCAGCCCCAGCATTTT. Amino acid sequence: CASSWGDLDNQPQHF.

V usage is TRBV5-1 and J usage is TRBJ1-1; TRBD1 aligns across 7 bases. This CDR3 contains 14 residues. V gave up 2 bases and J gave up 6 bases; unmatched junction bases: 7. The germline gives CDR1 SGHRS, CDR2 YFSETQ. Written as DNA, the CDR3 is TGCGCCAGCAGCTTAGACGGGACAGAGGCTGAAGCTTTCTTT. This encodes CASSLDGTEAEAFF.

The rearrangement links TRBV25-1 to TRBJ1-4, with D hard to call. Trimming pared 7 bases from V and 3 bases from J, leaving 12 bases between. Germline-derived CDR1 and CDR2 are MGHDK and SYGVNS. CDR3 length equals 14 residues. The CDR3: CASMRVGSNEKLFF. CDR3 sequence (DNA): TGTGCCAGCATGAGGGTGGGATCTAATGAAAAACTGTTTTTT.

V and J are TRBV15 and TRBJ1-5; 11 bases fit TRBD1. Germline-derived CDR1 and CDR2 are LNHNV and YYDKDF (reference sequence). The CDR3 runs to 15 residues. The junction had 3 bases not matched to a gene; V was cut back by 4 bases and J by 4 bases. The chain's CDR3 is CATSTDRGRNQPQHF. DNA for the CDR3: TGTGCCACCAGCACGGACAGGGGGCGAAATCAGCCCCAGCATTTT.

The chain employs TRBV19 and TRBJ2-5; D unclear. CDR1 and CDR2 (germline): LNHDA, SQIVND (reference sequence). CDR3 size: 13 residues. Between the trimmed V and J ends, which lost 3 bases and 1 base, there was a span of 6 bases. The CDR3 bases are TGTGCCAGTAGTATGAAGCCCCAAGAGACCCAGTACTTC. Protein: CASSMKPQETQYF.

Only a few counts were recorded for this clonotype. This chain joins TRBV20-1 and TRBJ2-1; D possibly corresponds to TRBD1 (5 bases). In germline, CDR1 is DFQATT, CDR2 SNEGSKA (reference sequence). The length of the CDR3 is 12 residues. Trimming took 5 bases from V and 6 from J, leaving 11 bases between them. DNA for the CDR3: TGCAGTGCTCCCCGCAGGGTCAATGAGCAGTTCTTC. This sequence encodes CSAPRRVNEQFF.

As to this clonotype: One junction end disagrees with the germline gene, perhaps due to a read error. The V call is TRBV5-1, the J call TRBJ2-7; D may be TRBD2 (6 bases). Germline CDR1 and CDR2: SGHRS and YFSETQ. This CDR3 has 15 residues. The CDR3 region is CAGSLDSGRSYEQYF. The DNA of the CDR3 is TGCGCCGGCAGCTTGGATTCAGGGAGGTCCTACGAGCAGTACTTC.

This rearrangement joins TRBV6-5 to TRBJ1-2; D is unresolved. The V gene's germline CDR1 is MNHEY and CDR2 SVGAGI. V was trimmed by 5 bases and J by 5 bases, leaving 12 bases between them. CDR3 size: 13 residues. As DNA, the CDR3 is TGTGCCAGCAGTGGAGCCTTAGGGTATGGCTACACCTTC. As protein: CASSGALGYGYTF.

The V gene is TRBV12-3 or TRBV12-4, the J gene TRBJ1-2; D ambiguous. The CDR3 totals 12 residues. V shed 8 bases and J shed 2 bases, with 9 bases lying between them. The CDR3 nucleotides read TGTGCCAGCTCTTTTGGGAACTATGGCTACACCTTC. It encodes CASSFGNYGYTF.

This chain joins TRBV7-9 and TRBJ2-1; 8 bases agree with TRBD2. Per the germline V gene, CDR1 is SEHNR and CDR2 is FQNEAQ (reference sequence). V gave up 8 bases and J gave up 8 bases; unmatched junction bases: 17. This CDR3 is 16 amino acids long. Here the CDR3 DNA reads TGTGCCAGCGGGTTTCGAAGCGGGGGTGTTTACGATGAGCAGTTCTTC. Amino acid sequence: CASGFRSGGVYDEQFF.

This clonotype was seen a few times. The gene calls are TRBV20-1 and TRBJ2-3; D is unresolved. The germline V gene has CDR1 DFQATT and CDR2 SNEGSKA (reference sequence). The CDR3 is 12 residues long. V gave up 5 bases and J gave up 6 bases, with 12 bases separating them. In DNA, the CDR3 is TGCAGTGCTCCCTTGGCTAAGGATACGCAGTATTTT. Translation: CSAPLAKDTQYF.